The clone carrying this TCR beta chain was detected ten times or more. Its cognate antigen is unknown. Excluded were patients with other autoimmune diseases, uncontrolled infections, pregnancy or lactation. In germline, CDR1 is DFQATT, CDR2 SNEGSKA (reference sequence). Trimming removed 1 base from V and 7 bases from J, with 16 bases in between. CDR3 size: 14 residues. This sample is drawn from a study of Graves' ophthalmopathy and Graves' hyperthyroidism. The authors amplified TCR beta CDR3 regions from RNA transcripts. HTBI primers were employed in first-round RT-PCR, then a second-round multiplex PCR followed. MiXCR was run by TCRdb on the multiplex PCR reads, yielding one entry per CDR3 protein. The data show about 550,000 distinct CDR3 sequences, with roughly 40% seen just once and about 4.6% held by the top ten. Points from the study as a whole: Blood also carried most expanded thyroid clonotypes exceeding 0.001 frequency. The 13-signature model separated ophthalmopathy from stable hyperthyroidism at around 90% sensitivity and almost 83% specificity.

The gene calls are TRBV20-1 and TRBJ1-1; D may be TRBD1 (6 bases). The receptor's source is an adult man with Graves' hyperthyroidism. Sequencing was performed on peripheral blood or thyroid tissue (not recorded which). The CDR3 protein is CSARVGRGGFEAFF. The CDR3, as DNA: TGCAGTGCTAGAGTGGGGAGAGGGGGTTTTGAAGCTTTCTTT.